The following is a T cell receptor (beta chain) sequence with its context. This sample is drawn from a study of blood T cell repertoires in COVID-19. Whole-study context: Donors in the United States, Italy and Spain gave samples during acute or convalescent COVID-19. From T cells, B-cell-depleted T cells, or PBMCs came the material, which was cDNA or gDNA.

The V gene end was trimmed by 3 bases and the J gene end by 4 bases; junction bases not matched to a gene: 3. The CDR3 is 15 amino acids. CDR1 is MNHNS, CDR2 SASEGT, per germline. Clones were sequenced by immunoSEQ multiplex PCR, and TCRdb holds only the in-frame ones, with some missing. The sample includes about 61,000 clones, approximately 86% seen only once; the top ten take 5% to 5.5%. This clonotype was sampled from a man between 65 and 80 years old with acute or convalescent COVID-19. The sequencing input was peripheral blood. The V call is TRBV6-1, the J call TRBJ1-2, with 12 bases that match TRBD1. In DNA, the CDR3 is TGTGCCAGCAGTGAGGGGACAGGGGGCCTCTATGGCTACACCTTC. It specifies CASSEGTGGLYGYTF.